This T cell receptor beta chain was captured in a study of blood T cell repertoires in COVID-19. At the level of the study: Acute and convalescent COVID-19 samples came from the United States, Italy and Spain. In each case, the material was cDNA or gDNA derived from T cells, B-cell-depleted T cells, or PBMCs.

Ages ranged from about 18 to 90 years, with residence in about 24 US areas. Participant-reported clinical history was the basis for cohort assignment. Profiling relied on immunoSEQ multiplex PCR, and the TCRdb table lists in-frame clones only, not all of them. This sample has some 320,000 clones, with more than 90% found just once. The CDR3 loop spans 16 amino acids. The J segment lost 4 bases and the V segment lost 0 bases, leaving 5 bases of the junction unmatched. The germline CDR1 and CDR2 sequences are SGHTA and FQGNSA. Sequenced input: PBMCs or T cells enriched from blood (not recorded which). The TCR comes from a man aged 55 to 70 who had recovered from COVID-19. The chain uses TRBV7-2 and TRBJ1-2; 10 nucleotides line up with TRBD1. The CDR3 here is CASSLADRGSGYGYTF. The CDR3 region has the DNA TGTGCCAGCAGCTTAGCGGACAGGGGGTCAGGCTATGGCTACACCTTC.